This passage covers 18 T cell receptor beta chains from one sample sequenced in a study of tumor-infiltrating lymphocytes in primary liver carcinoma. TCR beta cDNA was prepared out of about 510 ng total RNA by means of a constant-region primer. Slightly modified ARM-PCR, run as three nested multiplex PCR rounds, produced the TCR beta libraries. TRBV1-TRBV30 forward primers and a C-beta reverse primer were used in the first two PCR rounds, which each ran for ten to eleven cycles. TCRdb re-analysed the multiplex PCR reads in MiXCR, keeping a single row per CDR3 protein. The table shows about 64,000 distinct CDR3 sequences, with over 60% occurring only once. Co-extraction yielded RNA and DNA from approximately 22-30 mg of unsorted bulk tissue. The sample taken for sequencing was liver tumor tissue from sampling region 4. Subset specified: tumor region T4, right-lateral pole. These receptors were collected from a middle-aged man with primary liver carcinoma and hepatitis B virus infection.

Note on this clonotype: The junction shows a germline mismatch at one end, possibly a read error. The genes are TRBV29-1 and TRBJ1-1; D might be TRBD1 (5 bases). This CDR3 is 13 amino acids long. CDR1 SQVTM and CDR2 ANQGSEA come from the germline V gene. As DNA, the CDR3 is TGCAGCGTTGTTCGTGCGGGGGTTACTGAGGCTTTCTTT. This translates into CSVVRAGVTEAFF. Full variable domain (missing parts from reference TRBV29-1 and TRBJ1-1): SAVISQKPSRDICQRGTSLTIQCQVDSQVTMMFWYRQQPGQSLTLIATANQGSEATYESGFVIDKFPISRPNLTFSTLTVSNMSPEDSSIYLCSVVRAGVTEAFFGQGTRLTVV.

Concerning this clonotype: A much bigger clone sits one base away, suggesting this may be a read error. The CDR3 coding sequence is TGTGCCAGCAGTAATTGGGGATACGAGCAGCACTTC. Its protein product is CASSNWGYEQHF. The chain employs TRBV6-2 or TRBV6-3 and TRBJ2-7, with D unresolved. CDR1 is MNHEY and CDR2 is SVGEGT in the germline V gene. The CDR3 loop spans 12 amino acids.

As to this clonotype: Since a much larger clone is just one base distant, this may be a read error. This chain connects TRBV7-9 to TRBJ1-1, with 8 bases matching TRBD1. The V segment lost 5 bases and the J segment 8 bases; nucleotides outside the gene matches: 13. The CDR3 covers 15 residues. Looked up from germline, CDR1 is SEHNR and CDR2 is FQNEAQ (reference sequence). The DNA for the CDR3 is TGTGCCAGCAGCACTATACTGGACAGGGTTACGGAAGCTTTCTTT. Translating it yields CASSTILDRVTEAFF.

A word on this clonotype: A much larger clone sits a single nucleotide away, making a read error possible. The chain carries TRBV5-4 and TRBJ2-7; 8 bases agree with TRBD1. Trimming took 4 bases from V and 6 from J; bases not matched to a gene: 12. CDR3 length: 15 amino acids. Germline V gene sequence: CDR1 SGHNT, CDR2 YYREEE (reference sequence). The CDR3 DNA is TGTGCCAGCAGCACTGGGACAGGCGCGAGAGGCGAGCAGTACTTC. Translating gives CASSTGTGARGEQYF.

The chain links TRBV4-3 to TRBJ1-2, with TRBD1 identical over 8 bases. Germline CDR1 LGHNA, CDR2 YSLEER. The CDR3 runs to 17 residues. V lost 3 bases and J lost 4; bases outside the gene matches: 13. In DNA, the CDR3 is TGCGCCAGCAGCCAGGATTATCGACAGGGGCGGATCTATGGCTACACCTTC. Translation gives CASSQDYRQGRIYGYTF.

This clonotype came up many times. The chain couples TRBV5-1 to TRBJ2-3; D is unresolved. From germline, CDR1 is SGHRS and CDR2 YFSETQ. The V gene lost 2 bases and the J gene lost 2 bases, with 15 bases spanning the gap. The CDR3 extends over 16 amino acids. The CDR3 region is CASSFKWPGDTDTQYF. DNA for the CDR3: TGCGCCAGCAGCTTCAAATGGCCAGGAGACACAGATACGCAGTATTTT.

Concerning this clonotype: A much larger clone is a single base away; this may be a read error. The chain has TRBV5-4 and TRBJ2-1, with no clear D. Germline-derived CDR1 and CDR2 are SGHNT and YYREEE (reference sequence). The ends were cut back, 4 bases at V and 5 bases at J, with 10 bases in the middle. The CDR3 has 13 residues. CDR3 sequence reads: CASSLSHNNEQFF. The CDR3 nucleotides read TGTGCCAGCAGCCTCAGCCACAACAATGAGCAGTTCTTC.

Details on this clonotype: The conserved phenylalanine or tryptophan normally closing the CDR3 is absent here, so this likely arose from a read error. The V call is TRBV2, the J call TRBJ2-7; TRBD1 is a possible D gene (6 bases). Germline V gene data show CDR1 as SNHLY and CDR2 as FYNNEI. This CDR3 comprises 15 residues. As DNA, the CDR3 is TGTACCGGCAGTGAGAACAGGGCGGTCTCCTACGAGCAGTACTAC. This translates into CTGSENRAVSYEQYY.

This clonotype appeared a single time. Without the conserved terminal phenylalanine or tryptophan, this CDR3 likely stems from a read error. CDR3 loop: CACSLALGGANIGVLFS. In nucleotides, the CDR3 is TGTGCCTGCAGCTTAGCATTAGGAGGGGCGAACATCGGGGTGCTGTTTTCT. This chain uses TRBV11-2 with TRBJ2-2; a possible D gene is TRBD2 (6 bases). This CDR3 is 17 amino acids long. Germline V gene data show CDR1 as SGHAT and CDR2 as FQNNGV.

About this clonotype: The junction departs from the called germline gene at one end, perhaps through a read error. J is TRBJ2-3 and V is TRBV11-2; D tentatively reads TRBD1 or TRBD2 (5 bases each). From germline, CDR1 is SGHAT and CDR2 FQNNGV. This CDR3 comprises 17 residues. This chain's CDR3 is CASSYQPAVGVPDMQYF. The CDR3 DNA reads TGCGCCAGCAGCTACCAACCAGCGGTAGGGGTACCTGATATGCAGTATTTT.

This CDR3 reads CAGSQVLALVGNIQYF. The CDR3 region has the DNA TGCGCAGGCAGCCAGGTACTAGCGCTGGTGGGAAACATTCAGTACTTC. The chain joins TRBV4-1 to TRBJ2-4; 7 positions match TRBD2. This CDR3 is built from 16 residues. Germline CDR1 MGHRA, CDR2 YSYEKL.

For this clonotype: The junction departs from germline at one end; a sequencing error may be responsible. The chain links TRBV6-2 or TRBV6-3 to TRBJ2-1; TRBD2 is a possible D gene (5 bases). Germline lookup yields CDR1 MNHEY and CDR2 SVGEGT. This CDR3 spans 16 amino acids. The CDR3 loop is CASSEVGRKLSGEQLF. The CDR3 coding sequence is TGTGCCAGCAGCGAAGTAGGGAGAAAACTTAGTGGTGAGCAGCTCTTT.

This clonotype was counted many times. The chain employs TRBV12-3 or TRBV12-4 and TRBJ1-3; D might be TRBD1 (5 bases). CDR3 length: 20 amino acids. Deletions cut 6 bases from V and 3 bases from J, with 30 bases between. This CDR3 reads CASSPRGEAGILVGGNTIYF. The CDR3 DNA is TGTGCCAGCAGCCCTAGGGGCGAGGCAGGGATCTTAGTGGGTGGAAACACCATATATTTT.

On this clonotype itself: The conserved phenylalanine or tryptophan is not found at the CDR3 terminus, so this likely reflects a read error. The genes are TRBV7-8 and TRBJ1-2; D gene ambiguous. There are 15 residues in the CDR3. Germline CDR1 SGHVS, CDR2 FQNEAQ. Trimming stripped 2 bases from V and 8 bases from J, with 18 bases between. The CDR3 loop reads CASSLSSPLAFGYTL. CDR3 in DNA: TGTGCCAGCAGCTTAAGTTCCCCATTGGCCTTCGGCTACACCTTA.

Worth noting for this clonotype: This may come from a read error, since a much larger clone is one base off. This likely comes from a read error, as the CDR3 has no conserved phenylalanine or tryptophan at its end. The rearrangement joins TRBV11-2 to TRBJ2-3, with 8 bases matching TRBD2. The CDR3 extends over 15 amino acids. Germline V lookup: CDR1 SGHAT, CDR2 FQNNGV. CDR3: CASRLEAGGTDTQYL. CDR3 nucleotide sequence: TGTGCCAGCAGACTAGAGGCGGGAGGCACAGATACCCAGTATCTT.

The CDR3 loop reads CASRLAGSNSGELFF. As DNA, the CDR3 is TGTGCCAGCAGACTTGCGGGATCGAACAGCGGAGAGCTGTTTTTT. The chain couples TRBV11-2 to TRBJ2-2, with D maybe TRBD2 (6 bases). Germline V lookup: CDR1 SGHAT, CDR2 FQNNGV. The CDR3 totals 15 residues. The germline V and J ends were trimmed by 6 bases and 11 bases, with 22 bases remaining between them.

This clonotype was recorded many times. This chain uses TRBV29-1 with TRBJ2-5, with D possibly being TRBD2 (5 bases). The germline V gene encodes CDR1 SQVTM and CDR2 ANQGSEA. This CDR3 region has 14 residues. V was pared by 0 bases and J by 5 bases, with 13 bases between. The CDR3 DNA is TGCAGCGTTGAAGATTGGGCGGGCGGGGAGACCCAGTACTTC. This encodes CSVEDWAGGETQYF.

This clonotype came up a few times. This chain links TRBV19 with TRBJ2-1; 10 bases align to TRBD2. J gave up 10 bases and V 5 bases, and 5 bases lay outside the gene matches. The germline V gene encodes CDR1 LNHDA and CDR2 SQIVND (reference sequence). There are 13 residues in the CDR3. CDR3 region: CASSFRTSGEQFF. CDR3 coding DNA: TGTGCCAGTAGTTTCCGGACTAGCGGCGAGCAGTTCTTC.